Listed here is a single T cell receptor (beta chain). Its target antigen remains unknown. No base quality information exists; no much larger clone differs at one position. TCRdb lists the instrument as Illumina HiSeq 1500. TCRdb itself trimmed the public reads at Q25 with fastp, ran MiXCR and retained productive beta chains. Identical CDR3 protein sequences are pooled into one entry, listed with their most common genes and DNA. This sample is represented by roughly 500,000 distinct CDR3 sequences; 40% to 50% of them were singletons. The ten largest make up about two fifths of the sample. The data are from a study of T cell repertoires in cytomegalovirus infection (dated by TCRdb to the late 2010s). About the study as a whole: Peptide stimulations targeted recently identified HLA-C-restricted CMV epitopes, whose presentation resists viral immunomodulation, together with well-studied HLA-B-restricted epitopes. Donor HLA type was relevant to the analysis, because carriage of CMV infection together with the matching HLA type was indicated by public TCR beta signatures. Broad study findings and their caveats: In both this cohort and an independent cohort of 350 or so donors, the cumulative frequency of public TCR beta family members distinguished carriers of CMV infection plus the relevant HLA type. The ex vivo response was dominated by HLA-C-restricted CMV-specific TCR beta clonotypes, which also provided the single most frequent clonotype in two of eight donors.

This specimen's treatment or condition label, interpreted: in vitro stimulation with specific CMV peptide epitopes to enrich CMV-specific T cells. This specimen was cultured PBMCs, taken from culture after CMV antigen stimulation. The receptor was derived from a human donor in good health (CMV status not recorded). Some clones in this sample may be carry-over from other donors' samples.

The DNA sequence is given as TGTGCCAGCAGCATCCTCGAGTCTCTCTACTACAATGAGCAGTTCTTC. Its amino acids are CASSILESLYYNEQFF. Recombination connected TRBV7-9 to TRBJ2-1, with the D gene too uncertain to name. The CDR3 sequence holds 16 residues, the cysteine and phenylalanine included. The retained sequence is limited to the CDR3, 48 bases, with the frame set at the first base. The germline V gene (reference sequence) supplies CDR1 SEHNR and CDR2 FQNEAQ. V gives up 5 bases and J gives up 3 bases, and the segment between their germline ends measures 17 bases.